Below are 8 T cell receptor beta chains sequenced from a single sample in a study of T-cell reconstitution after alpha-beta-depleted transplantation in children. Preparation of the TCRbeta library used unique molecular identifiers. Each CDR3 protein is one row after TCRdb ran MiXCR on the PCR reads. The table records about 460,000 distinct CDR3 sequences, about an eighth of them present only once. The material sequenced was PBMCs, mostly from graft donor cells, taken 180 days after TCRalphabeta/CD19-depleted stem cell transplant. The receptor source for this set is a female patient aged 2-9 years who had a stem cell transplant for aplastic anemia, so the T cells may come from the graft donor.

This chain uses TRBV25-1 with TRBJ1-2; 9 bases fit TRBD1. There are 15 residues in the CDR3. The J segment lost 4 bases and the V segment lost 3 bases, leaving 6 bases of the junction unmatched. Germline CDR1 MGHDK, CDR2 SYGVNS. The CDR3 sequence is CASSDPGQGIYGYTF. In DNA, the CDR3 is TGTGCCAGCAGTGACCCGGGACAGGGCATCTATGGCTACACCTTC.

This clonotype appeared many times. The genes are TRBV12-3 or TRBV12-4 and TRBJ2-2, with D perhaps TRBD1 (6 bases). Trimming removed 6 bases from V and 1 base from J, with 9 bases in between. This CDR3 contains 14 residues. The CDR3 bases are TGTGCCAGCAGCATGGACAGGAACACCGGGGAGCTGTTTTTT. It codes for CASSMDRNTGELFF.

V and J are TRBV5-5 and TRBJ2-5; maybe TRBD1 (6 bases). The germline V gene encodes CDR1 SGHKS and CDR2 YYEKEE (reference sequence). V was clipped by 4 bases and J by 2 bases, with 12 bases between them. This CDR3 has 14 amino acids. CDR3 in DNA: TGTGCCAGCAGCATTCAGGGGAGACAAGAGACCCAGTACTTC. Amino acids: CASSIQGRQETQYF. The full variable domain, completed using reference TRBV5-5 and TRBJ2-5, is DAGVTQSPTHLIKTRGQQVTLRCSPISGHKSVSWYQQVLGQGPQFIFQYYEKEERGRGNFPDRFSARQFPNYSSELNVNALLLGDSALYLCASSIQGRQETQYFGPGTRLLVL.

The rearrangement joins TRBV7-8 to TRBJ1-3, with D uncertain. This CDR3 is 18 amino acids long. Per germline, CDR1 SGHVS and CDR2 FQNEAQ. V dropped 2 bases and J dropped 10 bases, with 27 bases sitting between them. In DNA, the CDR3 is TGTGCCAGCAGCTTAATTTCTCGGAACTCGCGAGGAGAAGCGACCATATATTTT. This sequence encodes CASSLISRNSRGEATIYF.

The gene calls are TRBV29-1 and TRBJ2-3; 12 bases map to TRBD2. Germline lookup yields CDR1 SQVTM and CDR2 ANQGSEA. Losses at the gene ends were 4 bases for V and 3 bases for J; bases not matched to a gene: 8. The CDR3 has 16 amino acids. DNA for the CDR3: TGCAGCGTTGCCGGGACTAGCGGGCGGGGGACAGATACGCAGTATTTT. Encoded protein: CSVAGTSGRGTDTQYF.

This clonotype has only a few counts. This chain links TRBV20-1 with TRBJ2-3, with TRBD2 identical over 7 bases. With 1 base clipped from V and 5 bases from J, the junction kept 6 bases outside the gene matches. The CDR3 has 14 residues. Germline V lookup: CDR1 DFQATT, CDR2 SNEGSKA (reference sequence). As DNA, the CDR3 is TGCAGTGCTAGAGTAGGGGCGGGAGAAGATACGCAGTATTTT. Protein sequence: CSARVGAGEDTQYF.

CDR3 in DNA: TGCAGCGTCGCTCGACGGGAACCAAATGAAAAACTGTTTTTT. Its protein product is CSVARREPNEKLFF. This rearrangement joins TRBV29-1 to TRBJ1-4; no clear D gene. The CDR3 length is 14 residues. The germline CDR1 and CDR2 sequences are SQVTM and ANQGSEA. Trimming removed 6 bases from V and 5 bases from J, with 16 bases in between.

This clonotype was seen at least ten times. This chain joins TRBV12-3 or TRBV12-4 and TRBJ2-3, with D possibly being TRBD1 (5 bases). CDR3 length: 15 amino acids. The V end lost 5 bases, the J end lost 0 bases, and 12 bases lay between the germline ends. This CDR3 reads CASSDRPSSTDTQYF. Written as DNA, the CDR3 is TGTGCCAGCAGTGACAGACCCTCTAGCACAGATACGCAGTATTTT.